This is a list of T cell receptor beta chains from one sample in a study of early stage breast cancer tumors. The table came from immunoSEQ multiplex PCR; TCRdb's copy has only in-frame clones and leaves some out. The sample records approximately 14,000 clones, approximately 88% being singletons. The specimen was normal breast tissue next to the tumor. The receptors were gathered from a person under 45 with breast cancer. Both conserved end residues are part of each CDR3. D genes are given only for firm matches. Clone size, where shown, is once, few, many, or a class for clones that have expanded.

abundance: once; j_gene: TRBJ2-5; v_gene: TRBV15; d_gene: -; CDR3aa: CATSRVVQETQYF; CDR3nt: TGTGCCACCAGCAGAGTCGTCCAAGAGACCCAGTACTTC
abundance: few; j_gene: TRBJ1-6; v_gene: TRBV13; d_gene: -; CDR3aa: CASSQGSANSPLHF; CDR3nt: TGTGCCAGCAGCCAAGGGTCGGCTAATTCACCCCTCCACTTT
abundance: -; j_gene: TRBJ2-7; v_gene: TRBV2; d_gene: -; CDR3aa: CASTENGRSSYEQYF; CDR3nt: TGTGCCAGCACTGAGAACGGCAGGAGTTCCTACGAGCAGTACTTC
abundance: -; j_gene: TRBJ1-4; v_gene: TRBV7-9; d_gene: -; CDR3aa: CASSLVPLILGRTNEKLFF; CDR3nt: TGTGCCAGCAGCTTAGTCCCACTGATTTTAGGCAGGACAAATGAAAAACTGTTTTTT
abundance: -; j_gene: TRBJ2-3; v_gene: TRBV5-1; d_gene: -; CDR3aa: CASSVTGTNTDTQYF; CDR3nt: TGCGCCAGCAGCGTAACCGGGACAAACACAGATACGCAGTATTTT
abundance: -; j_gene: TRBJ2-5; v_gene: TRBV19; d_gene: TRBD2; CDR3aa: CASTPGGGETQYF; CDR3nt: TGTGCCAGTACCCCGGGGGGAGGAGAGACCCAGTACTTC
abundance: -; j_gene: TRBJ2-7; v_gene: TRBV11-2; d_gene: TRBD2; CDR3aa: CASSTPRRASGPYEQYF; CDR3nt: TGTGCCAGCAGCACCCCAAGGCGGGCTAGCGGTCCCTACGAGCAGTACTTC
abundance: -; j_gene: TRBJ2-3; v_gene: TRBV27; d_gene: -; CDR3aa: CASTLASTDTQYF; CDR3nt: TGTGCCAGCACTCTGGCTAGCACAGATACGCAGTATTTT
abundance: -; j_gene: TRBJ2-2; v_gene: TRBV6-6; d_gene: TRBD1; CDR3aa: CASGSTGGGTGELFF; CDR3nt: TGTGCCAGCGGATCTACAGGGGGTGGTACCGGGGAGCTGTTTTTT
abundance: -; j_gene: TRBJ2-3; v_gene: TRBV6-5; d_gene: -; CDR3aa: CASSYVVFGLDTQYF; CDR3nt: TGTGCCAGCAGTTACGTGGTGTTTGGTCTGGATACGCAGTATTTT
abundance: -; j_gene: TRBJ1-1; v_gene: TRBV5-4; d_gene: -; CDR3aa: CASSSLGSTEAFF; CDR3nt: TGTGCCAGCAGCTCCCTGGGGAGCACTGAAGCTTTCTTT
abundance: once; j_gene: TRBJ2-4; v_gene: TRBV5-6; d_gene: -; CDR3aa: CASSLTPTSLAKNIQYF; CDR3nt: TGTGCCAGCAGCTTGACCCCGACAAGTTTAGCCAAAAACATTCAGTACTTC
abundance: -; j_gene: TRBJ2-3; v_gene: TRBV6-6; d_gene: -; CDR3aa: CASSYPPDGTDTQYF; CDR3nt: TGTGCCAGCAGTTACCCCCCGGACGGGACAGATACGCAGTATTTT
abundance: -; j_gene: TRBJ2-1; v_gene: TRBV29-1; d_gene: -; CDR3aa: CSVERYNEQFF; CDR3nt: TGCAGCGTTGAGCGGTACAATGAGCAGTTCTTC
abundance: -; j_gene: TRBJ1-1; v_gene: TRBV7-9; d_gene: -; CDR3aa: CASSPQGWHTEAFF; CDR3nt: TGTGCCAGCAGCCCACAGGGTTGGCACACTGAAGCTTTCTTT
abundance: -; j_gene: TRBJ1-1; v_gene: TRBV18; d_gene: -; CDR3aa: CASSPGVEAFF; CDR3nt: TGTGCCAGCTCACCAGGGGTTGAAGCTTTCTTT
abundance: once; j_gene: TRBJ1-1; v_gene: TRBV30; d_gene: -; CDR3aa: CAWSVLRGGTEAFF; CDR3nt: TGTGCCTGGAGTGTATTAAGGGGGGGCACTGAAGCTTTCTTT
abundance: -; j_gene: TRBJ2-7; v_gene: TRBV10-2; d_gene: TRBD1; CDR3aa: CASRQGTGGAQYF; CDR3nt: TGCGCCAGCAGACAAGGGACAGGGGGGGCCCAGTACTTC
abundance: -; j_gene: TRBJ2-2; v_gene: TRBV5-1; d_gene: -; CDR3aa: CASSLALANRGAGELFF; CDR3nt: TGCGCCAGCAGCTTGGCCCTAGCAAATAGAGGGGCCGGGGAGCTGTTTTTT
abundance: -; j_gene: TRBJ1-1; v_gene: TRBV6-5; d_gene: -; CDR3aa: CASSYSGLMNTEAFF; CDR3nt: TGTGCCAGCAGTTATAGTGGCCTCATGAACACTGAAGCTTTCTTT
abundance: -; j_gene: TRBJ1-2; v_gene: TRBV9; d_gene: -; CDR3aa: CASSPLTSVVRGYTF; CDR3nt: TGTGCCAGCAGTCCCCTCACTTCGGTCGTGAGGGGCTACACCTTC
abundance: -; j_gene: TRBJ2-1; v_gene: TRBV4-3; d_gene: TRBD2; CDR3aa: CASSVTSGRSTIYNEQFF; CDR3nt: TGCGCCAGCAGCGTAACTAGCGGGAGGTCTACTATCTACAATGAGCAGTTCTTC
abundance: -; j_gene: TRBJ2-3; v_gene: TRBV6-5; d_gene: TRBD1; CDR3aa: CASSPGQATDTQYF; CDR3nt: TGTGCCAGCAGCCCGGGACAGGCCACAGATACGCAGTATTTT
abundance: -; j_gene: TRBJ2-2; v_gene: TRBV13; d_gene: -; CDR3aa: CASSPQGENTGELFF; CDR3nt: TGTGCCAGCAGCCCTCAAGGGGAAAACACCGGGGAGCTGTTTTTT